The count of the clone carrying this T cell receptor beta chain is one. The sample originates from a study of blood T cell repertoires in COVID-19. The V and J ends lost 4 bases and 3 bases respectively, with 14 bases between them. The V gene's germline CDR1 is SGDLS and CDR2 YYNGEE. CDR3 length: 15 amino acids. As handled by the study authors: From reference gene primer amplification, estimates of nucleated cell counts were derived. TCRdb keeps only in-frame clones here, not all; method: immunoSEQ multiplex PCR. V and J calls and clone size are as listed in that table; D and trimming were resolved from the DNA. Here the sample spans approximately 280,000 clones, around 85% being singletons.

The clonotype originates from a woman in her thirties who had recovered from COVID-19. V gene TRBV9 combines with J gene TRBJ1-3; no clear D gene. Sequencing was carried out using peripheral blood. This CDR3 is CASSPTRGLGNTIYF. The CDR3 DNA follows: TGTGCCAGCAGCCCGACGCGAGGACTTGGAAACACCATATATTTT.